Following are 13 T cell receptor beta chains from one sample sequenced in a study of chemoradiotherapy in HPV16-positive cancers. Clones were sequenced by immunoSEQ multiplex PCR, and TCRdb holds only the in-frame ones, with some missing. This sample has thousands of clones, with around 84% found just once. Sample acquisition took place from a patient who underwent chemoradiotherapy. The receptors were gathered from a human donor with HPV-associated anogenital cancer.

The chain carries TRBV5-5 and TRBJ2-6, with 9 bases aligning to TRBD2. The germline CDR1 and CDR2 sequences are SGHKS and YYEKEE (reference sequence). This CDR3 is 17 amino acids long. Losses at the gene ends were 0 bases for V and 1 base for J; bases not matched to a gene: 2. The CDR3: CASSLEGLASGANVLTF. CDR3 coding DNA: TGTGCCAGCAGCTTGGAGGGACTAGCATCTGGGGCCAACGTCCTGACTTTC.

V gene TRBV28 combines with J gene TRBJ2-6, with 7 bases lining up with TRBD2. The CDR3 extends over 16 amino acids. The junction had 7 bases not matched to a gene; V was cut back by 8 bases and J by 0 bases. Germline CDR1 is MDHEN and CDR2 is SYDVKM. The CDR3 bases are TGTGCCAGCCGTGGGGGGGGAGCCTCTGGGGCCAACGTCCTGACTTTC. It codes for CASRGGGASGANVLTF.

This clone was observed a single time. The CDR3 region is CASSPRGHLNTEAFF. The DNA of the CDR3 is TGCGCCAGCAGCCCGAGGGGACACCTGAACACTGAAGCTTTCTTT. The chain links TRBV5-1 to TRBJ1-1; TRBD1 might be the D (6 bases). Looked up from germline, CDR1 is SGHRS and CDR2 is YFSETQ. This CDR3 is 15 amino acids long. The germline V and J ends were trimmed by 4 bases and 0 bases, with 13 bases remaining between them.

The chain carries TRBV10-3 and TRBJ2-7; TRBD1 matches 7 bases. The germline V gene has CDR1 ENHRY and CDR2 SYGVKD. The CDR3 sequence is 12 residues long. The J segment lost 3 bases and the V segment lost 10 bases, leaving 6 bases of the junction unmatched. The CDR3 here is CATKDRIYEQYF. The CDR3 region has the DNA TGTGCCACCAAGGACAGGATCTACGAGCAGTACTTC.

The chain employs TRBV5-1 and TRBJ2-1; tentative D call: TRBD1 (5 bases). Germline CDR1 SGHRS, CDR2 YFSETQ. The CDR3 contains 15 residues. V was clipped by 0 bases and J by 2 bases, with 9 bases between them. The CDR3 reads CASSLVAGTYNEQFF. The CDR3 nucleotides are TGCGCCAGCAGCTTGGTAGCAGGGACCTACAATGAGCAGTTCTTC.

The chain uses TRBV10-3 and TRBJ1-5, with 10 positions matching TRBD1. This CDR3 region has 15 residues. J lost 9 bases, V lost 3 bases, and 8 bases had no gene match. Per germline, CDR1 ENHRY and CDR2 SYGVKD. CDR3 DNA: TGTGCCATCAGTGATGTCGGGACAGGGGCTCCGCCCCAGCATTTT. Translated, it gives CAISDVGTGAPPQHF.

The chain carries TRBV5-5 and TRBJ1-2, with D tentatively TRBD1 (6 bases). From germline, CDR1 is SGHKS and CDR2 YYEKEE (reference sequence). Trimming shortened V by 1 base and J by 6 bases, and 13 bases separated the two germline ends. The CDR3 is 14 residues long. This CDR3 reads CASSLYSGEDGYTF. The CDR3 nucleotides are TGTGCCAGCAGCTTGTACTCAGGGGAAGATGGCTACACCTTC.

The rearrangement links TRBV5-1 to TRBJ2-5, with 10 bases matching TRBD2. The CDR3 loop spans 16 amino acids. Losses at the gene ends were 5 bases for V and 1 base for J; bases not matched to a gene: 8. From germline, CDR1 is SGHRS and CDR2 YFSETQ. The CDR3: CASSPQASGGQETQYF. The CDR3 DNA reads TGCGCCAGCAGTCCCCAGGCTAGCGGGGGCCAAGAGACCCAGTACTTC.

This rearrangement joins TRBV27 to TRBJ1-5; the D gene is possibly TRBD1 (5 bases). The CDR3 contains 16 residues. CDR1 is MNHEY, CDR2 SMNVEV, per germline (reference sequence). V lost 3 bases to trimming and J lost 9 bases, with 21 bases between them. The CDR3 sequence: CASSFRKTEPGGPQHF. The DNA of the CDR3 is TGTGCCAGCAGTTTCCGCAAGACAGAGCCCGGGGGGCCCCAGCATTTT.

The chain combines TRBV7-3 with TRBJ2-1, with 9 bases that match TRBD2. V lost 5 bases, J lost 7 bases, and 12 bases stayed unmatched. This CDR3 is built from 16 residues. In germline, CDR1 is SGHTA, CDR2 FQGTGA. This CDR3 reads CASSARGTSTVNEQFF. The CDR3 DNA sequence: TGTGCCAGCAGCGCCCGGGGGACTAGCACCGTGAATGAGCAGTTCTTC.

This chain uses TRBV7-2 with TRBJ2-5; D is unclear. The V end was cut by 5 bases, the J end by 5 bases, with 9 bases between. The germline CDR1 and CDR2 sequences are SGHTA and FQGNSA. This CDR3 region has 12 residues. CDR3 residues: CASSEQRETQYF. In nucleotides, the CDR3 is TGTGCCAGCAGCGAGCAAAGGGAGACCCAGTACTTC. Filled out from reference TRBV7-2 and TRBJ2-5, the complete variable domain reads GAGVSQSPSNKVTEKGKDVELRCDPISGHTALYWYRQSLGQGLEFLIYFQGNSAPDKSGLPSDRFSAERTGGSVSTLTIQRTQQEDSAVYLCASSEQRETQYFGPGTRLLVL.

V usage is TRBV5-4 and J usage is TRBJ1-2; D remains ambiguous. V was pared by 3 bases and J by 4 bases, with 7 bases between. The CDR3 is 12 residues long. Germline values: CDR1 SGHNT, CDR2 YYREEE (reference sequence). DNA of the CDR3: TGTGCCAGCAGCTGGAGCATCTATGGCTACACCTTC. This codes for CASSWSIYGYTF. Full variable domain (missing parts from reference TRBV5-4 and TRBJ1-2): ETGVTQSPTHLIKTRGQQVTLRCSSQSGHNTVSWYQQALGQGPQFIFQYYREEENGRGNFPPRFSGLQFPNYSSELNVNALELDDSALYLCASSWSIYGYTFGSGTRLTVV.

This rearrangement joins TRBV6-5 to TRBJ1-2; TRBD1 might be the D (5 bases). The CDR3 loop spans 13 amino acids. Trimming took off 4 bases at V and 4 bases at J, with 10 bases between the two ends. Germline-derived CDR1 and CDR2 are MNHEY and SVGAGI. The CDR3 DNA is TGTGCCAGCAGTTTACGTGGGGGCTATGGCTACACCTTC. Translation gives CASSLRGGYGYTF.